Listed below are T cell receptor beta chains from one sample, sequenced in a study of beta chain features in type 1 diabetes. Repertoires were generated with immunoSEQ multiplex PCR, while TCRdb's copy carries only in-frame clones and drops some. This sample has some 370,000 clones, with 8.5% to 10% found just once. The material sequenced was central memory CD4+ T cells from blood. The receptor set was obtained from a man aged 25-45 years with type 1 diabetes. Each CDR3 is given with its conserved first and last residue. A D gene is named only where the DNA matches it firmly. Clone size is given for some rows only: seen once, a few or many times, or a class if the clone is expanded.

V	size	J	D	DNA	CDR3
TRBV28	few	TRBJ2-7	TRBD2	TGTGCCAGCAGTTCCCGGGGACTAGCGGACTACGAGCAGTACTTC	CASSSRGLADYEQYF
TRBV7-2	few	TRBJ2-3	NA	TGTGCCAGCAGCCCGAACCCCGCCTCAGATACGCAGTATTTT	CASSPNPASDTQYF
TRBV7-9	NA	TRBJ1-2	NA	TGTGCCAGCAGTCGAGACGGAAGCTACACCTTC	CASSRDGSYTF
TRBV28	NA	TRBJ2-5	TRBD1	TGTGCCAGCAGTTCCACCGGGACAGCACAAGAGACCCAGTACTTC	CASSSTGTAQETQYF
TRBV7-9	few	TRBJ2-1	TRBD2	TGTGCCAGCCCGGTCGGGACTAGCGGCTACAATGAGCAGTTCTTC	CASPVGTSGYNEQFF
TRBV9	few	TRBJ2-1	NA	TGTGCCAGCAAATACTCGCTGAGAGGACGGGATGAGCAGTTCTTC	CASKYSLRGRDEQFF
TRBV7-2	NA	TRBJ2-7	NA	TGTGCCAGCAGCTTGGGGGGAGATGTGAACGAGCAGTACTTC	CASSLGGDVNEQYF
TRBV19	few	TRBJ2-7	TRBD2	TGTGCCAGTAGTTCCGGAGCGGGAGGGAACTCCTACGAGCAGTACTTC	CASSSGAGGNSYEQYF
TRBV5-1	NA	TRBJ2-2	NA	TGCGCCAGCAGCTTGGGGCCAATTGAGACCGGGGAGCTGTTTTTT	CASSLGPIETGELFF
TRBV21-1	NA	TRBJ2-3	NA	TGTGCCAGCAGCAAATGTCTAGCGGGAGCAAGAGATACGCAGTATTTT	CASSKCLAGARDTQYF
TRBV7-3	few	TRBJ2-2	NA	TGTGCCAGCAGCCTCATTGGAGATACCGGGGAGCTGTTTTTT	CASSLIGDTGELFF
TRBV27	many	TRBJ1-2	NA	TGTGCCAGCAGTCCCAACTCGGGGGGAGGCTACACCTTC	CASSPNSGGGYTF
TRBV7-9	few	TRBJ2-1	TRBD2	TGTGCCAGCATCGCCTCGACTAGCGGGAGCATCGGGGAGCAGTTCTTC	CASIASTSGSIGEQFF
TRBV7-3	NA	TRBJ2-3	NA	TGTGCCAGCAGACCCGACAGGAGCACAGATACGCAGTATTTT	CASRPDRSTDTQYF
TRBV19	NA	TRBJ2-5	NA	TGTGCCAGTAGTGGCTTGTGGGAGACCCAGTACTTC	CASSGLWETQYF
TRBV5-1	NA	TRBJ1-2	TRBD1	TGCGCCAGCAGCGAAGGACAGGGGTATGGCTACACCTTC	CASSEGQGYGYTF
TRBV7-9	NA	TRBJ1-2	NA	TGTGCCAGCAGCAGGCGAGGGTGGGGCTATGGCTACACCTTC	CASSRRGWGYGYTF
TRBV4-2	few	TRBJ2-1	TRBD2	TGTGCCAGCAGCCAAGAAGGGGCTAGCGGAGGGTACTCCTACAATGAGCAGTTCTTC	CASSQEGASGGYSYNEQFF
TRBV7-9	few	TRBJ2-2	TRBD1	TGTGCCAGCAGCTTGGGACAGGGGGTAGGCGGGGAGCTGTTTTTT	CASSLGQGVGGELFF
TRBV6-1	few	TRBJ2-7	NA	TGTGCCGTCGCGGCAGGGGAGGCCTACGAGCAGTACTTC	CAVAAGEAYEQYF
TRBV7-9	NA	TRBJ1-2	NA	TGTGCCAGCAGCTTACTTATGGGGCACTATGGCTACACCTTC	CASSLLMGHYGYTF
TRBV4-2	NA	TRBJ2-7	TRBD1	TGTGCCAGCAGGGTTGGGACAGGGGGCGACGAGCAGTACTTC	CASRVGTGGDEQYF
TRBV5-1	NA	TRBJ2-2	NA	TGCGCCAGCAGCTTGGGAGGCGGGGACTTGAACACCGGGGAGCTGTTTTTT	CASSLGGGDLNTGELFF
TRBV9	many	TRBJ2-1	TRBD1	TGTGCCAGCAGCGCAGACAGGGGGTCCTACAATGAGCAGTTCTTC	CASSADRGSYNEQFF
TRBV5-4	NA	TRBJ1-4	TRBD1	TGTGCCAGCAGCTTGGGGGGACAGGAGGGTTTTGGAAAACTGTTTTTT	CASSLGGQEGFGKLFF
TRBV5-6	NA	TRBJ2-3	NA	TGTGCCAGCAGCTTGGCCCCCCCGTCAGGGGTTCTGGCGGATACGCAGTATTTT	CASSLAPPSGVLADTQYF
TRBV15	few	TRBJ1-1	NA	TGTGCCACCAGCATTGGGGGGTCGGGGACGGAAGCTTTCTTT	CATSIGGSGTEAFF
TRBV5-1	NA	TRBJ1-1	NA	TGCGCCAGCAGCTTGCAACCAGGGAACTCTGAAGCTTTCTTT	CASSLQPGNSEAFF
TRBV7-9	many	TRBJ2-1	NA	TGTGCCAGCCCCCGGACAGAGTCCTACAATGAGCAGTTCTTC	CASPRTESYNEQFF
TRBV6-1	many	TRBJ2-1	TRBD2	TGTGCCAGCAGTGACCCGAGCGGGAGGGCCCCCGATGAGCAGTTCTTC	CASSDPSGRAPDEQFF
TRBV28	NA	TRBJ2-7	NA	TGTGCCAGCCGGGCCTACGAGCAGTACTTC	CASRAYEQYF
TRBV4-1	NA	TRBJ2-5	NA	TGCGCCAGCAGCCCATTAGGGGGGCGCGGGGAGACCCAGTACTTC	CASSPLGGRGETQYF
TRBV19	few	TRBJ1-5	NA	TGTGCCAGTAGTAAAGGGAGGGGTGCGCAGCCCCAGCATTTT	CASSKGRGAQPQHF
TRBV4-2	few	TRBJ2-5	NA	TGTGCCAGCAGCCGGGGCAGATACGAAGAGACCCAGTACTTC	CASSRGRYEETQYF
TRBV5-5	NA	TRBJ1-1	NA	TGTGCCAGCAGCTTGACAGGTACCACTGAAGCTTTCTTT	CASSLTGTTEAFF
TRBV19	many	TRBJ2-1	TRBD1	TGTGCCAGTAGGACGGGACAGGGACTTGGAAATGAGCAGTTCTTC	CASRTGQGLGNEQFF
TRBV7-2	many	TRBJ2-5	NA	TGTGCCAGCAGCTTAGCAGGGACCCTCCAAGAGACCCAGTACTTC	CASSLAGTLQETQYF
TRBV18	few	TRBJ1-1	TRBD1	TGTGCCAGCTCACTGGGGACAGCGAACACTGAAGCTTTCTTT	CASSLGTANTEAFF
TRBV7-2	few	TRBJ2-2	NA	TGCGCCAGCAGCGCGGAAGCGAACACCGGGGAGCTGTTTTTT	CASSAEANTGELFF
TRBV7-9	few	TRBJ2-1	NA	TGTGCCAGCAGCTTAACCCAGGGACTGTACAATGAGCAGTTCTTC	CASSLTQGLYNEQFF
TRBV20-1	few	TRBJ1-1	NA	TGCAGTGCTGGACCCGGGGAGGGGGCTTTCTTT	CSAGPGEGAFF
TRBV2	NA	TRBJ1-2	TRBD1	TGTGCCAGCAGCCCGAAGGGAGGACAGGGCGGGTATGGCTACACCTTC	CASSPKGGQGGYGYTF
TRBV6-6	few	TRBJ2-2	NA	TGTGCCAGCAGTCAACCCGCTGGGACGGGCGGGGAGCTGTTTTTT	CASSQPAGTGGELFF
TRBV11-1	few	TRBJ2-1	TRBD1	TGTGCCAGCAGTTCCGGGACAGGGTTCCGCTCCTACAATGAGCAGTTCTTC	CASSSGTGFRSYNEQFF
TRBV7-9	many	TRBJ2-3	NA	TGTGCCAGCAGCTTACAGGACCGAGATACGCAGTATTTT	CASSLQDRDTQYF